This passage covers 32 T cell receptor beta chains from one sample sequenced in a study of blood T cell repertoires in COVID-19. Using immunoSEQ multiplex PCR, the repertoire was profiled, and TCRdb retains in-frame clones only, with some absent. The data show 90,000 to 110,000 clones, around 74% seen once. Source material: peripheral blood. These receptors all stem from a woman in her 70s with acute or convalescent COVID-19.

The rearrangement links TRBV5-6 to TRBJ2-7; 8 bases line up with TRBD1. The CDR3 has 15 amino acids. V shed 2 bases, J shed 5 bases, and the junction held 9 bases outside the gene matches. Germline V gives CDR1 SGHDT, CDR2 YYEEEE. This CDR3 is CASSLTIGTGDEQYF. CDR3 DNA sequence: TGTGCCAGCAGCTTAACAATAGGGACAGGTGACGAGCAGTACTTC.

Only a few counts were recorded for this clone. This chain links TRBV19 with TRBJ1-4; D is ambiguous. The length of the CDR3 is 13 residues. Germline CDR1 is LNHDA and CDR2 is SQIVND (reference sequence). With 5 bases removed from V and 8 bases from J, the gap between germline ends came to 12 bases. CDR3 region: CASSVEGPEKLFF. The CDR3 DNA follows: TGTGCCAGTAGTGTGGAGGGCCCGGAAAAACTGTTTTTT.

The chain carries TRBV25-1 and TRBJ2-3; 8 bases align to TRBD2. Germline CDR1 reads MGHDK; CDR2 reads SYGVNS. The CDR3 runs to 14 residues. Germline trimming cut 6 bases from V and 0 bases from J; bases unmatched to any gene: 2. In DNA form, the CDR3 reads TGTGCCAGCAGCCCGGGAGGGAGCACAGATACGCAGTATTTT. Amino acids: CASSPGGSTDTQYF.

This rearrangement joins TRBV30 to TRBJ1-1; possibly TRBD1 for D (5 bases). The CDR3 spans 13 residues. The V end lost 3 bases, the J end lost 6 bases, and 14 bases lay between the germline ends. Germline V gene sequence: CDR1 GTSNPN, CDR2 SVGIG (reference sequence). This CDR3 reads CAWSLMIGAEAFF. CDR3 nucleotide sequence: TGTGCCTGGAGCCTAATGATAGGGGCTGAAGCTTTCTTT.

This clone was counted ten times or more. The CDR3 region is CASSLLTGGTEAFF. In DNA form, the CDR3 reads TGTGCCAGCAGTTTACTAACAGGGGGCACTGAAGCTTTCTTT. The rearrangement links TRBV28 to TRBJ1-1; 8 bases fit TRBD1. With V trimmed by 2 bases and J by 4 bases, 3 bases remained unmatched. Germline V gene data show CDR1 as MDHEN and CDR2 as SYDVKM. The CDR3 has 14 amino acids.

The chain combines TRBV6-5 with TRBJ2-7; D might be TRBD1 (5 bases). Germline lookup yields CDR1 MNHEY and CDR2 SVGAGI. V lost 2 bases and J 6 bases, leaving 8 bases between the germline ends. The CDR3 runs 12 residues. CDR3 DNA sequence: TGTGCCAGCAGTTACGACAGTAGCGAGCAGTACTTC. Protein product: CASSYDSSEQYF.

This chain uses TRBV11-3 with TRBJ2-1; a possible D gene is TRBD1 (5 bases). CDR3 length equals 14 residues. Germline lookup yields CDR1 SGHNT and CDR2 YENEEA. With 1 base removed from V and 9 bases from J, the gap between germline ends came to 13 bases. The CDR3 protein is CASSLGGLGGEQFF. CDR3 bases: TGTGCCAGCAGCTTAGGGGGCTTGGGTGGTGAGCAGTTCTTC.

This rearrangement joins TRBV5-1 to TRBJ1-3; D may be TRBD1 (5 bases). V lost 0 bases and J 0 bases, leaving 13 bases between the germline ends. The CDR3 contains 17 residues. Germline assignment: CDR1 SGHRS and CDR2 YFSETQ. The CDR3 nucleotides read TGCGCCAGCAGCTTGGACGTCAGGGCTTCCTCTGGAAACACCATATATTTT. Translation: CASSLDVRASSGNTIYF. Using reference TRBV5-1 and TRBJ1-3 for the parts outside the CDR3, the full variable domain is KAGVTQTPRYLIKTRGQQVTLSCSPISGHRSVSWYQQTPGQGLQFLFEYFSETQRNKGNFPGRFSGRQFSNSRSEMNVSTLELGDSALYLCASSLDVRASSGNTIYFGEGSWLTVV.

The chain employs TRBV11-2 and TRBJ2-5; tentative D call: TRBD2 (5 bases). V lost 2 bases, J lost 5 bases, and 6 bases lay in between. This CDR3 comprises 12 residues. Germline V CDR1 and CDR2: SGHAT, FQNNGV. The CDR3 nucleotides read TGTGCCAGCAGCTTAAGCGGTGAGACCCAGTACTTC. Amino acids: CASSLSGETQYF.

The chain carries TRBV7-2 and TRBJ1-2; TRBD1 might be the D (6 bases). V was clipped by 4 bases and J by 4 bases, with 16 bases between them. CDR3 size: 15 residues. CDR1 is SGHTA and CDR2 is FQGNSA in the germline V gene. The CDR3 DNA follows: TGTGCCAGCAGCTCCCGGACCGACAGGACCTATGGCTACACCTTC. Its protein is CASSSRTDRTYGYTF.

The V gene is TRBV18, the J gene TRBJ2-1; D perhaps matches TRBD2 (6 bases). The CDR3 length is 15 residues. V was shortened by 3 bases and J by 5 bases, with 14 bases between the two germline ends. Per germline, CDR1 KGHSH and CDR2 LQKENI. This chain's CDR3 is CASSPLPSANNEQFF. The CDR3 DNA sequence: TGTGCCAGCTCACCCCTTCCTAGCGCTAACAATGAGCAGTTCTTC.

The chain is built from TRBV18 and TRBJ2-7, with 8 bases fitting TRBD1. Trimming cost V 5 bases and J 3 bases; bases outside gene matches: 6. Germline CDR1 is KGHSH and CDR2 is LQKENI. This CDR3 is 14 amino acids long. CDR3 region: CASSSRTGLYEQYF. DNA for the CDR3: TGTGCCAGCTCATCACGGACAGGGCTCTACGAGCAGTACTTC.

The J gene is TRBJ1-1, the V gene TRBV12-5, with unresolved D. The V gene lost 8 bases and the J gene lost 0 bases, with 16 bases spanning the gap. Germline CDR1 is LGHNT and CDR2 is FRNRAP. This CDR3 is 15 amino acids long. The CDR3, as DNA: TGTGCTAGTAAGAACAGCGGTACGGTGAACACTGAAGCTTTCTTT. Translating it yields CASKNSGTVNTEAFF.

The chain links TRBV30 to TRBJ1-1, with TRBD1 matching over 7 bases. With V trimmed by 5 bases and J by 5 bases, 11 bases remained unmatched. CDR1 is GTSNPN, CDR2 SVGIG, per germline (reference sequence). The CDR3 extends over 14 amino acids. CDR3 in amino acids: CAWRTGPVVTEAFF. The CDR3 DNA reads as TGTGCCTGGCGGACAGGACCTGTGGTTACTGAAGCTTTCTTT.

The V and J genes are TRBV30 and TRBJ1-1; D may be TRBD1 (5 bases). Germline V gene lookup returns CDR1 GTSNPN and CDR2 SVGIG (reference sequence). The length of the CDR3 is 14 residues. Trimming removed 2 bases from V and 5 bases from J, with 15 bases in between. The DNA of the CDR3 is TGTGCCTGGAGTCTCGCAGGGAGGAGGACTGAAGCTTTCTTT. Its protein product is CAWSLAGRRTEAFF. Full variable domain (outside the CDR3, taken from reference TRBV30 and TRBJ1-1): SQTIHQWPATLVQPVGSPLSLECTVEGTSNPNLYWYRQAAGRGLQLLFYSVGIGQISSEVPQNLSASRPQDRQFILSSKKLLLSDSGFYLCAWSLAGRRTEAFFGQGTRLTVV.

Only a few counts were recorded for this clone. The V gene is TRBV5-1, the J gene TRBJ1-6; TRBD1 aligns across 8 bases. The CDR3 covers 15 residues. Looked up from germline, CDR1 is SGHRS and CDR2 is YFSETQ. With V trimmed by 6 bases and J by 7 bases, 9 bases remained unmatched. CDR3 DNA: TGCGCCAGCAAATATATCGGACAGGGAAATTCACCCCTCCACTTT. It codes for CASKYIGQGNSPLHF.

The chain employs TRBV7-8 and TRBJ1-5; possibly TRBD1 for D (5 bases). There are 16 residues in the CDR3. In germline, CDR1 is SGHVS, CDR2 FQNEAQ. The ends were cut back, 5 bases at V and 5 bases at J, with 19 bases in the middle. The CDR3 protein is CASSLNTGHIDQPQHF. CDR3 nucleotides: TGTGCCAGCAGCCTAAATACCGGACACATTGATCAGCCCCAGCATTTT.

The chain is built from TRBV10-3 and TRBJ2-1, with D maybe TRBD1 (7 bases). The CDR3 runs 15 residues. Germline V lookup: CDR1 ENHRY, CDR2 SYGVKD. V lost 4 bases and J lost 7, with 17 bases in between. The CDR3 nucleotides are TGTGCCATCAGTGGAGTGGAAGCAGGGGGGAATGAGCAGTTCTTC. Amino acid sequence: CAISGVEAGGNEQFF.

This chain connects TRBV7-9 to TRBJ1-1; TRBD1 aligns across 7 bases. Germline CDR1 is SEHNR and CDR2 is FQNEAQ (reference sequence). This CDR3 is 17 amino acids long. The J segment lost 1 base and the V segment lost 5 bases, leaving 13 bases of the junction unmatched. The CDR3 region has the DNA TGTGCCAGCAGCCGAACCGGAGCCGGGACAGCGAACACTGAAGCTTTCTTT. Its protein product is CASSRTGAGTANTEAFF.

The chain recombines TRBV2 with TRBJ2-2; TRBD1 is a possible D gene (6 bases). Trimming shortened V by 7 bases and J by 6 bases, and 12 bases separated the two germline ends. The length of the CDR3 is 13 residues. CDR1 SNHLY and CDR2 FYNNEI come from the germline V gene. The CDR3 protein is CASTGQISGELFF. The DNA of the CDR3 is TGTGCCAGCACCGGACAGATTTCCGGGGAGCTGTTTTTT.

The chain joins TRBV30 to TRBJ2-3, with 7 positions matching TRBD2. Germline V lookup: CDR1 GTSNPN, CDR2 SVGIG (reference sequence). CDR3 size: 15 residues. Trimming removed 2 bases from V and 4 bases from J; junction bases left unmatched: 9. In nucleotides, the CDR3 is TGTGCCTGGAGTCAGGGCTCGGGAGGTGCAGATACGCAGTATTTT. As protein: CAWSQGSGGADTQYF.

This clone was detected a few times. V and J are TRBV28 and TRBJ1-2; D may be TRBD1 (6 bases). The germline V gene has CDR1 MDHEN and CDR2 SYDVKM. The germline V and J ends were trimmed by 2 bases and 4 bases, with 11 bases remaining between them. The CDR3 extends over 14 amino acids. The CDR3 DNA reads TGTGCCAGCAGTTTAGTGGGGGCCGGCTATGGCTACACCTTC. This translates into CASSLVGAGYGYTF.

The J gene is TRBJ2-1, the V gene TRBV11-3; D not certain. The CDR3 length is 14 residues. CDR1 and CDR2 from the germline V gene are SGHNT and YENEEA. V lost 0 bases and J 4 bases, leaving 7 bases between the germline ends. The CDR3 protein is CASSLEFPYNEQFF. The CDR3 DNA sequence: TGTGCCAGCAGCTTAGAATTTCCATACAATGAGCAGTTCTTC.

The rearrangement links TRBV6-5 to TRBJ1-2, with a tentative D call TRBD1 (6 bases). CDR3 length equals 15 residues. Germline V gene sequence: CDR1 MNHEY, CDR2 SVGAGI. V was trimmed by 5 bases and J by 14 bases, leaving 27 bases between them. CDR3 sequence (DNA): TGTGCCAGCAGTCTCCGTTTAACAGGGATCTCGGCGTGGACCTTC. Its translation: CASSLRLTGISAWTF.

This rearrangement joins TRBV5-1 to TRBJ1-1, with 10 bases that match TRBD1. The CDR3 spans 15 residues. The V gene's germline CDR1 is SGHRS and CDR2 YFSETQ. V was pared by 4 bases and J by 3 bases, with 6 bases of the junction left unmatched. The CDR3 nucleotides read TGCGCCAGCAGCATGGGACAGGGGTTGGACACTGAAGCTTTCTTT. Its protein is CASSMGQGLDTEAFF.

The chain's CDR3 is CSVAPGGVAFF. CDR3 DNA sequence: TGCAGCGTTGCTCCGGGGGGGGTGGCTTTCTTT. The chain recombines TRBV29-1 with TRBJ1-1, with TRBD1 as a possible D gene (5 bases). Germline V gene sequence: CDR1 SQVTM, CDR2 ANQGSEA. This CDR3 spans 11 amino acids. V lost 4 bases and J lost 11, with 14 bases in between.

This clone has more than one count but fewer than ten. The gene calls are TRBV6-2 or TRBV6-3 and TRBJ2-3; no reliable D call. V was clipped by 5 bases and J by 3 bases, with 6 bases between them. CDR3 length: 12 residues. Germline CDR1 MNHEY, CDR2 SVGEGT. For the CDR3, the DNA is TGTGCCAGCAGTCCCAGAACAGATACGCAGTATTTT. This codes for CASSPRTDTQYF.

This chain connects TRBV6-2 or TRBV6-3 to TRBJ2-1, with D possibly matching TRBD1 (6 bases). This CDR3 spans 16 amino acids. Germline CDR1 MNHEY, CDR2 SVGEGT. Trimming took off 2 bases at V and 8 bases at J, with 19 bases between the two ends. The CDR3 spells CASSYDGRGLHDEQFF. CDR3 nucleotide sequence: TGTGCCAGCAGTTACGATGGCAGGGGCCTACATGATGAGCAGTTCTTC.

V gene TRBV24-1 combines with J gene TRBJ1-1, with a possible D match to TRBD1 (5 bases). Germline V gives CDR1 KGHDR, CDR2 SFDVKD. The CDR3 has 17 residues. Trimming left V 8 bases short and J 3 bases short, with 24 bases between. Here the CDR3 reads CATIARGLIYLDTEAFF. The CDR3 DNA reads as TGTGCCACCATCGCCCGGGGGTTAATTTACCTGGACACTGAAGCTTTCTTT.

The chain uses TRBV18 and TRBJ2-5, with 10 bases fitting TRBD2. Per the germline V gene, CDR1 is KGHSH and CDR2 is LQKENI. With V trimmed by 6 bases and J by 5 bases, 6 bases remained unmatched. There are 14 residues in the CDR3. CDR3 residues: CASSRLAGVETQYF. CDR3 bases: TGTGCCAGCTCCCGGCTAGCGGGGGTTGAGACCCAGTACTTC.

This chain connects TRBV5-1 to TRBJ2-1; a weak D match, TRBD1 (6 bases). V was clipped by 4 bases and J by 7 bases, with 12 bases between them. Germline CDR1 is SGHRS and CDR2 is YFSETQ. The CDR3 extends over 13 amino acids. As DNA, the CDR3 is TGCGCCAGCAGCACCGGACAGTATAATGAGCAGTTCTTC. This sequence encodes CASSTGQYNEQFF. Full variable domain (missing parts from reference TRBV5-1 and TRBJ2-1): KAGVTQTPRYLIKTRGQQVTLSCSPISGHRSVSWYQQTPGQGLQFLFEYFSETQRNKGNFPGRFSGRQFSNSRSEMNVSTLELGDSALYLCASSTGQYNEQFFGPGTRLTVL.

The CDR3 nucleotides read TGTGCCAGCAGCGGGATAGCGGGGACCTTGGGTGAGCAGTTCTTC. Residues: CASSGIAGTLGEQFF. The chain combines TRBV14 with TRBJ2-1; 8 positions agree with TRBD2. This CDR3 contains 15 residues. J lost 9 bases, V lost 5 bases, and 12 bases had no gene match. Germline CDR1 SGHDN, CDR2 FVKESK.